Listed below are T cell receptor beta chains from one sample, sequenced in a study of response to subunit inactivated influenza vaccine. TCRdb passed the RT-PCR reads through MiXCR, listing each CDR3 protein once. The data hold hundreds of thousands of distinct CDR3 sequences, with approximately 15% observed a single time. The specimen comprised PBMCs from blood, sampled less than 15 days before vaccination. All receptors derive from a man aged 50 to 60 who received an inactivated influenza vaccine. Each CDR3 is given with its conserved first and last residue. Fields, in order: V gene, D gene, clone size, J gene, CDR3 protein, CDR3 DNA. D genes are given only for firm matches. Clone size is stated in some rows and not others, as once, few, many or a class when expanded.

>TRBV10-1|-|-|TRBJ2-1
CASSERGGGGYNEQFF
TGCGCCAGCAGTGAGAGGGGAGGGGGAGGTTACAATGAGCAGTTCTTC
>TRBV20-1|-|few|TRBJ2-7
CSASASDNSYEQYF
TGCAGTGCTAGTGCCTCCGACAACTCCTACGAGCAGTACTTC
>TRBV28|-|-|TRBJ1-1
CASSWGGGPGDTEAFF
TGTGCCAGCAGTTGGGGCGGGGGGCCGGGGGACACTGAAGCTTTCTTT
>TRBV9|-|few|TRBJ2-5
CASSVVAWETQYF
TGTGCCAGCAGCGTAGTGGCGTGGGAGACCCAGTACTTC
>TRBV29-1|-|few|TRBJ2-3
CSVGQTDTQYF
TGCAGCGTAGGACAAACAGATACGCAGTATTTT
>TRBV25-1|TRBD2|many|TRBJ2-2
CASSHQRGVNTGELFF
TGTGCCAGCAGCCACCAACGGGGGGTTAACACCGGGGAGCTGTTTTTT
>TRBV12-3/TRBV12-4|-|-|TRBJ1-1
CASSNTGNTEAFF
TGTGCCAGCAGCAACACAGGAAACACTGAAGCTTTCTTT
>TRBV28|-|few|TRBJ1-1
CASSFFGSEAFF
TGTGCCAGCAGTTTCTTTGGGTCTGAAGCTTTCTTT
>TRBV19|-|-|TRBJ2-2
CASSNSGIGELFF
TGTGCCAGTAGTAATTCGGGGATCGGGGAGCTGTTTTTT
>TRBV7-9|TRBD2|few|TRBJ2-5
CASSFILAEGQETQYF
TGTGCCAGCAGCTTCATACTAGCGGAGGGGCAAGAGACCCAGTACTTC
>TRBV20-1|TRBD2|-|TRBJ2-1
CSATGTSGRRNEQFF
TGCAGTGCTACGGGGACTAGCGGGAGGAGGAATGAGCAGTTCTTC
>TRBV20-1|-|few|TRBJ1-1
CSAREGHGNTEAFF
TGCAGTGCTAGAGAGGGACACGGGAACACTGAAGCTTTCTTT
>TRBV4-2|-|few|TRBJ1-1
CASSQVWSGADTEAFF
TGTGCCAGCAGCCAGGTCTGGTCGGGGGCAGACACTGAAGCTTTCTTT
>TRBV27|-|few|TRBJ2-1
CASSDVQANEQFF
TGTGCCAGCAGTGATGTACAGGCAAATGAGCAGTTCTTC
>TRBV20-1|-|-|TRBJ2-1
CSASGYSNNEQFF
TGCAGTGCTAGCGGGTACTCTAACAATGAGCAGTTCTTC
>TRBV12-3/TRBV12-4|-|few|TRBJ1-1
CASTRKNANTEAFF
TGTGCCAGCACCCGAAAAAACGCGAACACTGAAGCTTTCTTT
>TRBV5-6|-|-|TRBJ2-6
CASMRTNSGANVLTF
TGTGCCAGCATGAGGACTAACTCTGGGGCCAACGTCCTGACTTTC
>TRBV29-1|TRBD2|-|TRBJ2-7
CSGCGSSYEQYF
TGCAGCGGATGCGGGAGCTCCTACGAGCAGTACTTC
>TRBV6-1|-|-|TRBJ1-2
CASSRDLREAGYGYTF
TGTGCCAGCAGCCGCGACCTCAGGGAAGCGGGGTATGGCTACACCTTC
>TRBV3-1|-|few|TRBJ1-1
CASSQEVSVEAFF
TGTGCCAGCAGCCAAGAGGTCAGCGTTGAAGCTTTCTTT